The 14 T cell receptor beta chains below all came from one sample that was sequenced in a study of blood T cell repertoires in COVID-19. The data were produced by immunoSEQ multiplex PCR, yet TCRdb's version contains in-frame clones alone and is incomplete. The sample contains around 170,000 clones, 80% to 90% of which appear only once. Sample: peripheral blood. The receptors were sampled from a man between 18 and 29 years old who had recovered from COVID-19.

J is TRBJ2-4 and V is TRBV7-8, with D perhaps TRBD2 (5 bases). CDR3 size: 16 residues. In germline, CDR1 is SGHVS, CDR2 FQNEAQ. The ends were cut back, 7 bases at V and 2 bases at J, with 18 bases in the middle. Here the CDR3 DNA reads TGTGCCAGCACCCCAGACGGGGTCAGGACCAAAAACATTCAGTACTTC. It is translated as CASTPDGVRTKNIQYF.

V usage is TRBV12-3 or TRBV12-4 and J usage is TRBJ1-1, with unresolved D. This CDR3 is 12 amino acids long. V was trimmed by 3 bases and J by 6 bases, leaving 8 bases between them. The CDR3 here is CASSFMQAEAFF. CDR3 DNA sequence: TGTGCCAGCAGTTTTATGCAGGCTGAAGCTTTCTTT.

V usage is TRBV28 and J usage is TRBJ2-1, with TRBD1 identical over 9 bases. The CDR3 runs 15 residues. The V and J ends lost 4 bases and 5 bases, in that order; junction bases with no gene match: 6. The germline gives CDR1 MDHEN, CDR2 SYDVKM. DNA of the CDR3: TGTGCCAGCAGTTCCGCCGGGACAGGGCACAATGAGCAGTTCTTC. This sequence encodes CASSSAGTGHNEQFF.

This chain joins TRBV27 and TRBJ1-1; tentative D call: TRBD1 (5 bases). CDR1 and CDR2 from the germline V gene are MNHEY and SMNVEV (reference sequence). The CDR3 totals 15 residues. The ends were cut back, 8 bases at V and 4 bases at J, with 20 bases in the middle. This chain's CDR3 is CASRRGGTSGTEAFF. CDR3 nucleotide sequence: TGTGCCAGCCGGCGGGGGGGAACCTCGGGCACTGAAGCTTTCTTT.

The chain carries TRBV2 and TRBJ2-3; 9 bases fit TRBD1. This CDR3 has 15 residues. Losses at the gene ends were 1 base for V and 1 base for J; bases not matched to a gene: 0. In germline, CDR1 is SNHLY, CDR2 FYNNEI. The CDR3 DNA reads TGTGCCAGCAGTGAAGGGACAGGGGGCACAGATACGCAGTATTTT. Amino acids: CASSEGTGGTDTQYF.

The J gene is TRBJ2-2, the V gene TRBV15; 8 bases align to TRBD1. The CDR3 sequence is 17 residues long. CDR1 and CDR2 from the germline V gene are LNHNV and YYDKDF (reference sequence). Trimming removed 5 bases from V and 3 bases from J; junction bases left unmatched: 11. Here the CDR3 DNA reads TGTGCCACCAGCCCCTCACCGGACAGGGTGTACACCGGGGAGCTGTTTTTT. It translates to CATSPSPDRVYTGELFF.

This clone showed up just a few times. The genes are TRBV30 and TRBJ2-2, with a possible D match to TRBD1 (6 bases). The CDR3 loop spans 13 amino acids. The germline V and J ends were trimmed by 4 bases and 4 bases, with 10 bases remaining between them. Per the germline V gene, CDR1 is GTSNPN and CDR2 is SVGIG (reference sequence). The CDR3 DNA sequence: TGTGCCTGGACGGCAGGGGTCACCGGGGAGCTGTTTTTT. Translation: CAWTAGVTGELFF.

On this clone: At the DNA level, this CDR3 is encoded by other sequences in the same sample as well. The J gene is TRBJ1-1, the V gene TRBV7-9; no reliable D call. The V gene lost 1 base and the J gene lost 1 base, with 4 bases spanning the gap. Germline CDR1 and CDR2: SEHNR and FQNEAQ (reference sequence). The CDR3 extends over 13 amino acids. CDR3 coding DNA: TGTGCCAGCAGCTTAGGACAGAACACTGAAGCTTTCTTT. It translates to CASSLGQNTEAFF.

The chain recombines TRBV5-1 with TRBJ1-3; D gene uncertain. V shed 0 bases and J shed 2 bases, with 6 bases lying between them. Germline-derived CDR1 and CDR2 are SGHRS and YFSETQ. This CDR3 has 14 residues. CDR3 sequence: CASSLAEAGNTIYF. The CDR3 DNA reads TGCGCCAGCAGCTTGGCCGAGGCTGGAAACACCATATATTTT.

The chain has TRBV6-2 or TRBV6-3 and TRBJ2-7; 11 bases match TRBD2. CDR1 and CDR2 (germline): MNHEY, SVGEGT. The length of the CDR3 is 14 residues. The trim removed 4 bases at V and 2 bases at J, leaving 1 base unmatched. CDR3 sequence: CASSLAGGAYEQYF. The CDR3 bases are TGTGCCAGCAGTTTAGCGGGAGGGGCCTACGAGCAGTACTTC.

The CDR3 reads CASSPSGTYTDTQYF. CDR3 nucleotide sequence: TGTGCCAGCAGCCCTAGCGGAACTTACACAGATACGCAGTATTTT. The genes are TRBV3-1 (or the pseudogene TRBV3-2) and TRBJ2-3; TRBD2 aligns across 7 bases. The ends lost 4 bases at V and 2 bases at J; junction bases unmatched: 6. Looked up from germline, CDR1 is LGHDT and CDR2 is YNNKEL (reference sequence). CDR3 size: 15 residues.

The chain recombines TRBV2 with TRBJ1-1; D remains unclear. There are 16 residues in the CDR3. Germline CDR1 SNHLY, CDR2 FYNNEI. The V end was cut by 5 bases, the J end by 0 bases, with 16 bases between. CDR3 residues: CASSPLFKRMNTEAFF. The CDR3 region has the DNA TGTGCCAGCAGTCCCCTGTTTAAGAGGATGAACACTGAAGCTTTCTTT.

The chain uses TRBV19 and TRBJ1-2, with a weak D call TRBD1 (5 bases). The V end lost 3 bases, the J end lost 8 bases, and 16 bases lay between the germline ends. Germline CDR1 LNHDA, CDR2 SQIVND (reference sequence). There are 14 residues in the CDR3. This CDR3 is CASSIPGSAGGYTF. The DNA for the CDR3 is TGTGCCAGTAGTATCCCCGGGTCCGCAGGGGGCTACACCTTC.

The rearrangement joins TRBV11-2 to TRBJ1-2; 8 bases line up with TRBD1. CDR3 length: 13 residues. Looked up from germline, CDR1 is SGHAT and CDR2 is FQNNGV. V lost 5 bases, J lost 7 bases, and 6 bases stayed unmatched. The CDR3 DNA reads TGTGCCAGCAGCCATGGGACAGGTTTTGGCTACACCTTC. Its translation is CASSHGTGFGYTF. The entire variable domain, with the rest obtained from reference TRBV11-2 and TRBJ1-2, is as follows: EAGVAQSPRYKIIEKRQSVAFWCNPISGHATLYWYQQILGQGPKLLIQFQNNGVVDDSQLPKDRFSAERLKGVDSTLKIQPAKLEDSAVYLCASSHGTGFGYTFGSGTRLTVV.